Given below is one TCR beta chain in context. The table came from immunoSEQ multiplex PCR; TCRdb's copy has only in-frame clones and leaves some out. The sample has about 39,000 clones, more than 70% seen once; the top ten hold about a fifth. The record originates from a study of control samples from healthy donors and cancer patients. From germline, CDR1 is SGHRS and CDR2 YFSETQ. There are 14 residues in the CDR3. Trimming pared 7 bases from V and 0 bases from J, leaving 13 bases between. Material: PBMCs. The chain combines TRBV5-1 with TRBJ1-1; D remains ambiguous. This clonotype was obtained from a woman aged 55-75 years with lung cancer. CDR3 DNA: TGCGCCAGCGGCCCTGACACGATGAACACTGAAGCTTTCTTT. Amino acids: CASGPDTMNTEAFF.